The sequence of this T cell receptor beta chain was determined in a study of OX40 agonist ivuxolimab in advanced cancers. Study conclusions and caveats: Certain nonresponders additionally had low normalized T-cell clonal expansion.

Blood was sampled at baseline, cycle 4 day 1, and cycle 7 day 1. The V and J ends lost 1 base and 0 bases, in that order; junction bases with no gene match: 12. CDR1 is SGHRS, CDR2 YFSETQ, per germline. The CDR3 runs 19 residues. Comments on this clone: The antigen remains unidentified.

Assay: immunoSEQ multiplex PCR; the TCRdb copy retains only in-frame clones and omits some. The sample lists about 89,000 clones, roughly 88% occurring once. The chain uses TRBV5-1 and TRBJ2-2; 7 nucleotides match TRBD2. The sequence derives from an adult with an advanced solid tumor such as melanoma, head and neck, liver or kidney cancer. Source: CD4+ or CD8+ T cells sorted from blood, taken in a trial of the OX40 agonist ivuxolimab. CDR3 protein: CASSLIRVTSLTNTGELFF. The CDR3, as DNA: TGCGCCAGCAGCTTGATTCGAGTGACTAGCTTGACGAACACCGGGGAGCTGTTTTTT.